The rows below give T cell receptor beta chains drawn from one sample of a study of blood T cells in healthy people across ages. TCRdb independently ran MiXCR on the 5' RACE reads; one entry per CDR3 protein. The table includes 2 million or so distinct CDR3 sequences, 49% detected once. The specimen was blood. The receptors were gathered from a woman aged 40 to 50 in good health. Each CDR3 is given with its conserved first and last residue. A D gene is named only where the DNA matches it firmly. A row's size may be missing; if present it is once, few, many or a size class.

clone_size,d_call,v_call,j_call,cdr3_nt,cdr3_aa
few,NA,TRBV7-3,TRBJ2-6,TGTGCCAGCAGCAAACACAGTGGACAGTCTGGGGCCAACGTCCTGACTTTC,CASSKHSGQSGANVLTF
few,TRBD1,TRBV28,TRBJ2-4,TGTGCCAGCAGTTTAAGTGTAGGGACAGCCGAAAACATTCAGTACTTC,CASSLSVGTAENIQYF
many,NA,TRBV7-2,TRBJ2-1,TGTGCCAGCACCCCCGGAGCGGGCCCCTACAATGAGCAGTTCTTC,CASTPGAGPYNEQFF
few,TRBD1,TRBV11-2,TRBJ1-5,TGTGCCAGCAGCCCGAAACAGGGCAGGGGGCTTTTACCCGGGCTCGGGGAGCCCCAGCATTTT,CASSPKQGRGLLPGLGEPQHF
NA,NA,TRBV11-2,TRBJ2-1,TGTGCCAGCAGCCATCAGACTGGATCTTCCTACAATGAGCAGTTCTTC,CASSHQTGSSYNEQFF
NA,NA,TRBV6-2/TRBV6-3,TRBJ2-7,TGTGCCAGCAGTCCCACGGCCGGGGGTCCTTACGAGCAGTACTTC,CASSPTAGGPYEQYF
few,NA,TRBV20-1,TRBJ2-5,TGCAGTGCCCCCACAGGGTTGGGGTTCCAAGAGACCCAGTACTTC,CSAPTGLGFQETQYF
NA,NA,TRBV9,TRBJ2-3,TGTGCCAGCAGCGGGTCTTCGCAGTATTTT,CASSGSSQYF
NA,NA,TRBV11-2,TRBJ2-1,TGTGCCAGCAGCTTACCCCGTGGGGTGAATGAGCAGTTCTTC,CASSLPRGVNEQFF
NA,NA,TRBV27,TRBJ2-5,TGTGCCAGCAGTTTATTGGGGGACCCAGAGACCCAGTACTTC,CASSLLGDPETQYF
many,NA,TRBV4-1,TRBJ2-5,TGCGCCAGCAGCCAAGATGGGCTATCATCGGAGACCCAGTACTTC,CASSQDGLSSETQYF
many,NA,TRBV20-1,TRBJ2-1,TGCAGTGCCCCGGTAAGCTTCCGGGGCTTCTACAATGAGCAGTTCTTC,CSAPVSFRGFYNEQFF
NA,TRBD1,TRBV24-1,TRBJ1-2,TGTGCCACCAGTGATCCAGGACAGGACCACTATGGCTACACCTTC,CATSDPGQDHYGYTF
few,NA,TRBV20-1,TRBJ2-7,TGCAGTGCTCACCTCCTCGGGCAGAGCTACGAGCAGTACTTC,CSAHLLGQSYEQYF
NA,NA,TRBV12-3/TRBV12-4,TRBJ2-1,TGTGCCAGCAGTTACCTACGTCAGGGGAATGAGCAGTTCTTC,CASSYLRQGNEQFF
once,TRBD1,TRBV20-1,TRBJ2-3,TGCAGTGCTAGAGATTCCCGGGACAGACCAGAAGCAGATACGCAGTATTTT,CSARDSRDRPEADTQYF
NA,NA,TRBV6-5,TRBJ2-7,TGTGCCAGCAGTTACGCAGGGACGGAAGCCCCCTACGAGCAGTACTTC,CASSYAGTEAPYEQYF
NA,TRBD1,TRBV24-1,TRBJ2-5,TGTGCCACCAGTGATTGGGGACAGGGCACACAAGAGACCCAGTACTTC,CATSDWGQGTQETQYF
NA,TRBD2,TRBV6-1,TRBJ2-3,TGTGCCAGCAGTGTTGGGACTAGAACAGATACGCAGTATTTT,CASSVGTRTDTQYF
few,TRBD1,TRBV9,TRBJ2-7,TGTGCCAGCAGCGCAGTTTCGGGACAGGGAAAGGATTACGAGCAGTACTTC,CASSAVSGQGKDYEQYF
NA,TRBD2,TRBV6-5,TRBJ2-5,TGTGCCAGCAGGACGGGCAGCGGGGTGGAGACCCAGTACTTC,CASRTGSGVETQYF
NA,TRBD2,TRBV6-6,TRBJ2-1,TGTCCCAGCAGTTATGGGGGACTAACGCGACCTGAGCAGTTCTTC,CPSSYGGLTRPEQFF
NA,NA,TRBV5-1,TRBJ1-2,TGCGCCAGCAGCTTGGACTGGGGAGGGAATGGCTACACCTTC,CASSLDWGGNGYTF
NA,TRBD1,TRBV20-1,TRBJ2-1,TGCAGTGTTCACCCCCGGGACAGGAGGAATGAGCAGTTCTTC,CSVHPRDRRNEQFF
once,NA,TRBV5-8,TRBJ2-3,TGTGCCAGCAGCTTGCATTCAAAGGCAGATACGCAGTATTTT,CASSLHSKADTQYF
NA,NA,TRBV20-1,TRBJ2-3,TGCAGTGCCCCGGTGCCAGGGACAGATACGCAGTATTTT,CSAPVPGTDTQYF
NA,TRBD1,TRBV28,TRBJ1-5,TGTGCCAGCAGTGCCTCACAGGGGGCAGGCCAGCCCCAGCATTTT,CASSASQGAGQPQHF
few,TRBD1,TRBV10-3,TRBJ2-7,TGTGCCATCAGTGAATCGGGACAGGGATGGAGGTCCTACGAGCAGTACTTC,CAISESGQGWRSYEQYF
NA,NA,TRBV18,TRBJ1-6,TGTGCCAGCTCAACGACGGGCCACCGGGATTCACCCCTCCACTTT,CASSTTGHRDSPLHF
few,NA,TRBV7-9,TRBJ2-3,TGTGCCAGCAGATCCGACAGGAGGATAACAGATACGCAGTATTTT,CASRSDRRITDTQYF
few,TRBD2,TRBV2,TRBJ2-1,TGTGCCAGCACTCTAGCGGAGCTAGCGGGGGGGCAGTTCTTC,CASTLAELAGGQFF
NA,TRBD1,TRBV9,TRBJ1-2,TGTGCCAGCAGCGCGGGACAGGGGAAAGGCTACACCTTC,CASSAGQGKGYTF
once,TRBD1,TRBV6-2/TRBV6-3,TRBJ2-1,TGTGCCAGCAGTTACACGACAGGGGGGCTACAATATGAGCAGTTCTTC,CASSYTTGGLQYEQFF
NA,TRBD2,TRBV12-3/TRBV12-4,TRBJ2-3,TGTGCCAGCAAAAAGCGGGGCCCAGATACGCAGTATTTT,CASKKRGPDTQYF